The entry below gives a single TCR beta chain sequence along with its context. These data come from a study of T cell changes during pregnancy in multiple sclerosis. The protocol was immunoSEQ multiplex PCR, while the TCRdb copy is restricted to in-frame clones and leaves out a portion. This sample yields 70,000 to 100,000 clones, of which 80% to 95% are seen a single time; over 3.5% belongs to the top ten. The CDR3 has 17 amino acids. Per germline, CDR1 MGHRA and CDR2 YSYEKL. V trimming: 0 bases; J trimming: 3 bases; junction bases outside the gene matches: 5. Sequences were derived from peripheral blood, sampled in the first trimester of pregnancy. This sequence joins TRBV4-1 and TRBJ1-5; 10 nucleotides agree with TRBD1. This receptor was identified in a female donor with multiple sclerosis, enrolled in a pregnancy study. The CDR3 DNA reads as TGCGCCAGCAGCCAAGAAAGGGGACAGGGGATCAATCAGCCCCAGCATTTT. It is translated as CASSQERGQGINQPQHF.